This is a list of T cell receptor beta chains from one sample in a study of T-cell reconstitution after alpha-beta-depleted transplantation in children. TCRdb re-derived calls from the PCR reads in MiXCR, one entry per CDR3 protein. In the table there are under 300,000 distinct CDR3 sequences, 11% of which are singletons. The specimen comprised peripheral blood, sampled 180 days after TCRalphabeta/CD19-depleted stem cell transplant. These receptors all come from a male patient between 2 and 9 years old who had a stem cell transplant for chronic granulomatous disease, so the T cells may come from the graft donor. Each CDR3 is given with its conserved first and last residue. Fields, in order: D gene, clone size, J gene, V gene, CDR3 length, CDR3 protein, CDR3 DNA. The D gene is left open where the match is weak. Some rows have no size entry. The others give once, few or many, or a class for an expanded clone.

>TRBD2|many|TRBJ2-7|TRBV5-1|17
CASSFGYSGTLTYEQYF
TGCGCCAGCAGCTTTGGGTATAGCGGGACTTTGACCTACGAGCAGTACTTC
>NA|many|TRBJ1-1|TRBV12-3/TRBV12-4|13
CASRQHPPTEAFF
TGTGCCAGCAGGCAACATCCACCCACTGAAGCTTTCTTT
>TRBD2|many|TRBJ2-7|TRBV7-2|15
CASSLAGTSGAVEYF
TGTGCCAGCAGCTTAGCCGGGACTAGCGGGGCGGTAGAGTACTTC
>TRBD2|many|TRBJ2-1|TRBV7-6|14
CASSLLAGVNEQFF
TGTGCCAGCAGCTTACTAGCGGGAGTCAATGAGCAGTTCTTC
>NA|many|TRBJ1-2|TRBV20-1|11
CSAQGPYGYTF
TGCAGTGCCCAAGGGCCGTATGGCTACACCTTC
>NA|NA|TRBJ2-7|TRBV29-1|11
CSVDSGNEQYF
TGCAGCGTTGATTCAGGGAACGAGCAGTACTTC
>NA|many|TRBJ2-7|TRBV4-1|13
CASSLEPLGEQYF
TGCGCCAGCAGCTTAGAACCCCTAGGGGAGCAGTACTTC
>NA|few|TRBJ2-5|TRBV6-6|13
CASRPQVGETQYF
TGTGCCAGCAGGCCGCAGGTGGGGGAGACCCAGTACTTC
>TRBD2|few|TRBJ2-5|TRBV4-1|20
CASSQAPFSGGAWGQETQYF
TGCGCCAGCAGCCAAGCGCCCTTTAGCGGGGGGGCCTGGGGCCAAGAGACCCAGTACTTC
>NA|many|TRBJ2-7|TRBV18|12
CASSPTGDEQYF
TGTGCCAGCTCACCCACCGGTGACGAGCAGTACTTC
>NA|many|TRBJ2-4|TRBV29-1|15
CSVEFRGLAKNIQYF
TGCAGCGTTGAATTCCGGGGGCTAGCCAAAAACATTCAGTACTTC
>NA|many|TRBJ2-3|TRBV9|12
CASSVDGDTQYF
TGTGCCAGCAGCGTAGACGGGGATACGCAGTATTTT
>NA|many|TRBJ1-3|TRBV20-1|14
CSAWGLGGGNTIYF
TGCAGTGCTTGGGGCCTCGGAGGGGGAAACACCATATATTTT
>NA|many|TRBJ2-1|TRBV7-9|11
CASSSLGEQFF
TGTGCCAGCAGTTCTTTGGGTGAGCAGTTCTTC
>NA|few|TRBJ2-4|TRBV14|15
CASSQGTRSNLIQYF
TGTGCCAGCAGCCAAGGGACTCGGAGTAATCTCATTCAGTACTTC
>TRBD2|NA|TRBJ2-1|TRBV28|16
CVSSLLAGASYNEQFF
TGTGTCAGCAGTTTATTGGCGGGAGCCTCCTACAATGAGCAGTTCTTC
>NA|many|TRBJ1-6|TRBV12-3/TRBV12-4|13
CASSLKGGSPLHF
TGTGCCAGCAGTTTAAAGGGGGGGTCACCCCTCCACTTT
>NA|many|TRBJ2-7|TRBV5-1|15
CASSLEGGSAYEQYF
TGCGCCAGCAGCTTGGAGGGGGGCAGCGCCTACGAGCAGTACTTC
>NA|many|TRBJ1-4|TRBV4-3|14
CASSQDLRNEKLFF
TGCGCCAGCAGCCAAGATCTCAGGAATGAAAAACTGTTTTTT
>NA|many|TRBJ1-1|TRBV10-3|14
CAISESEGNTEAFF
TGTGCCATCAGTGAGTCGGAAGGGAACACTGAAGCTTTCTTT
>TRBD2|many|TRBJ2-1|TRBV29-1|13
CSASGRALPEQFF
TGCAGCGCCAGCGGGAGGGCCCTCCCTGAGCAGTTCTTC
>TRBD1|many|TRBJ2-7|TRBV7-9|12
CASSSRGYEQYF
TGTGCCAGCAGCTCCAGGGGGTACGAGCAGTACTTC
>NA|many|TRBJ1-2|TRBV20-1|14
CSARDPGRVYGYTF
TGCAGTGCTAGAGATCCCGGCAGGGTCTATGGCTACACCTTC
>TRBD1|NA|TRBJ2-1|TRBV5-4|16
CASSLPGTGSYNEQFF
TGTGCCAGCAGTCTGCCCGGGACAGGTTCCTACAATGAGCAGTTCTTC
>NA|NA|TRBJ1-5|TRBV7-8|13
CASSLVHNQPQHF
TGTGCCAGCAGCTTAGTTCACAATCAGCCCCAGCATTTT
>TRBD1|many|TRBJ2-2|TRBV11-2|16
CASNPIFQQGVGELFF
TGTGCCAGCAACCCGATTTTTCAACAGGGGGTCGGGGAGCTGTTTTTT
>TRBD2|few|TRBJ2-5|TRBV7-9|15
CASSGLAGAWETQYF
TGTGCCAGCAGTGGACTAGCGGGGGCCTGGGAGACCCAGTACTTC
>TRBD2|many|TRBJ2-5|TRBV28|15
CASTTWLAGAETQYF
TGTGCCAGCACCACTTGGCTAGCGGGAGCAGAGACCCAGTACTTC
>NA|many|TRBJ2-3|TRBV20-1|16
CSARDPSGRRTDTQYF
TGCAGTGCTAGAGATCCCTCGGGGAGGAGGACAGATACGCAGTATTTT
>NA|NA|TRBJ1-1|TRBV2|15
CASSVDKHFNTEAFF
TGTGCCAGCAGTGTGGACAAACACTTTAACACTGAAGCTTTCTTT
>TRBD2|many|TRBJ2-7|TRBV20-1|15
CSATGLAGPSYEQYF
TGCAGTGCTACGGGACTAGCGGGCCCCTCCTACGAGCAGTACTTC
>NA|many|TRBJ2-1|TRBV28|15
CASSSGEQSYNEQFF
TGTGCCAGCAGTTCGGGAGAACAATCCTACAATGAGCAGTTCTTC
>TRBD1|many|TRBJ1-1|TRBV29-1|13
CSATTGLDTEAFF
TGCAGCGCAACGACAGGGTTGGACACTGAAGCTTTCTTT
>NA|many|TRBJ2-7|TRBV27|13
CARLGTLVYEQYF
TGTGCCAGACTTGGGACACTCGTCTACGAGCAGTACTTC
>TRBD2|many|TRBJ2-1|TRBV20-1|14
CSASGAGVYNEQFF
TGCAGTGCTAGTGGAGCGGGAGTATACAATGAGCAGTTCTTC
>NA|few|TRBJ2-7|TRBV18|15
CASSPARTNKNEQYF
TGTGCCAGCTCACCAGCCCGGACTAATAAGAACGAGCAGTACTTC